This T cell receptor (beta chain) was profiled in a study of blood T cells in healthy people across ages. A J-beta primer mix and a sample-barcoded 5' primer were used in a second PCR of about 7 to 11 cycles. MiXCR, run by TCRdb on the 5' RACE reads, gives a single entry per CDR3 protein. The sample holds 800,000 to 1,000,000 distinct CDR3 sequences; around 46% are singletons and the top ten take roughly 12%. Germline-derived CDR1 and CDR2 are MNHEY and SVGEGT. Trimming removed 0 bases from V and 0 bases from J, with 7 bases in between. This CDR3 region has 15 residues. Whole-study findings and limits: While age rose, TCR beta diversity per million T cells dropped in a roughly linear way. Investigators treated diversity estimates from one million T cells as underestimates.

Per sample, extraction of total RNA gave at least 5.5 micrograms in every case. Regarding this clonotype: Its antigen remains unidentified.

The source material was blood. The chain is built from TRBV6-2 or TRBV6-3 and TRBJ2-3; no reliable D call. This clonotype was obtained from a man younger than 45 in good health. CDR3 sequence reads: CASSYSKVSTDTQYF. The DNA for the CDR3 is TGTGCCAGCAGTTACTCGAAAGTTAGCACAGATACGCAGTATTTT.